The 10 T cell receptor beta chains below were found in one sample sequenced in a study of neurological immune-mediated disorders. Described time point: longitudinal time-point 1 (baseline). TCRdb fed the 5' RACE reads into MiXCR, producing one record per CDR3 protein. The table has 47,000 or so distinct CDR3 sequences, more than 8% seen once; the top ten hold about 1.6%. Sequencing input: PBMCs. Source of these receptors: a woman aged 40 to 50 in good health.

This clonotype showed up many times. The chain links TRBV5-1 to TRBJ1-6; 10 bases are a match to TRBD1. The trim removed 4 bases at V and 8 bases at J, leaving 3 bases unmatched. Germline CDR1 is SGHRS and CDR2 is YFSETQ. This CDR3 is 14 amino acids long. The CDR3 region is CASSGQGVDSPLHF. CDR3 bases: TGCGCCAGCAGCGGACAGGGGGTAGATTCACCCCTCCACTTT.

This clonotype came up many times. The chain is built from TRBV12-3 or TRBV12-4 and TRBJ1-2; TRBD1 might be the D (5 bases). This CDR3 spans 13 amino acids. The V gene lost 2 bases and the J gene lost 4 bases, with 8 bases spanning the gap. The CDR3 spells CASSLQGPYGYTF. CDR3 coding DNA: TGTGCCAGCAGTTTACAGGGTCCCTATGGCTACACCTTC.

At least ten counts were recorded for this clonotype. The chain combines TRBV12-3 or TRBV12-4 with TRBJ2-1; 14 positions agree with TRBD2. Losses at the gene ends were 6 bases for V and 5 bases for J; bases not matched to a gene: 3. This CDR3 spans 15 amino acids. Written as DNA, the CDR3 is TGTGCCAGCAGGGGGACTAGCGGGGGTAACAATGAGCAGTTCTTC. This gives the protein CASRGTSGGNNEQFF.

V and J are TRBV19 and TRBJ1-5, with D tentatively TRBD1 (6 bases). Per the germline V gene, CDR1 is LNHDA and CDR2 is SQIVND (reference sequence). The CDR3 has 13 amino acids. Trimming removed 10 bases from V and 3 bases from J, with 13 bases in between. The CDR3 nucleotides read TGTGCCACCAAGGGGGTTTTCAATCAGCCCCAGCATTTT. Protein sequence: CATKGVFNQPQHF.

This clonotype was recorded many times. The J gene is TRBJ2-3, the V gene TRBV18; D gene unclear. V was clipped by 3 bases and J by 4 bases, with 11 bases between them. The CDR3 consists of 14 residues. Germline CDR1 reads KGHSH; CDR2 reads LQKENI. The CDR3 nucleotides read TGTGCCAGCTCACCCGTGCAGTCCCCAGATACGCAGTATTTT. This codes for CASSPVQSPDTQYF.

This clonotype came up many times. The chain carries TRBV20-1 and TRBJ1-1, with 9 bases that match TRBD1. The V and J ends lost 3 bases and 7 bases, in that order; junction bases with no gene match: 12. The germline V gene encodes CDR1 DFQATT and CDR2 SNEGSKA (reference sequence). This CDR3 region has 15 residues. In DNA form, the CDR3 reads TGCAGTGCTAGCAATCCAACAGGGGGCGAGGTTGAAGCTTTCTTT. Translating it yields CSASNPTGGEVEAFF.

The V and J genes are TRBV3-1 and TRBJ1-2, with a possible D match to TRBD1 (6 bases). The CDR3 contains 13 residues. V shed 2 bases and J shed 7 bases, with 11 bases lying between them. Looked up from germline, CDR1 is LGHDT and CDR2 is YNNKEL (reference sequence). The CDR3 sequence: CASSQQGRSGYTF. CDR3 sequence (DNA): TGTGCCAGCAGCCAACAGGGGCGGTCTGGCTACACCTTC.

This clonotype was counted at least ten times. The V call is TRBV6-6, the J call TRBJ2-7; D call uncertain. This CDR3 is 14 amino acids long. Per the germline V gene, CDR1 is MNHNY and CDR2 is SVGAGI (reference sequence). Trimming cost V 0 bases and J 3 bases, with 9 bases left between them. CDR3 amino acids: CASSYSRQDYEQYF. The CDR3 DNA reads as TGTGCCAGCAGTTACTCGAGGCAGGACTACGAGCAGTACTTC.

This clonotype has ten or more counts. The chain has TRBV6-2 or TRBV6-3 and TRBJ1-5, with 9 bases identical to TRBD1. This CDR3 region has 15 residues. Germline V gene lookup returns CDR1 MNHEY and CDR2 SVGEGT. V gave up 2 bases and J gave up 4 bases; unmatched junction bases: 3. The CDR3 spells CASSYRDRENQPQHF. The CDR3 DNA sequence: TGTGCCAGCAGTTACCGGGACAGGGAAAATCAGCCCCAGCATTTT.

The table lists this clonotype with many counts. CDR3 DNA sequence: TGTGCCAGCAGCGCACTAGCGGGAGTCTTGAACACCGGGGAGCTGTTTTTT. This gives the protein CASSALAGVLNTGELFF. The chain couples TRBV7-2 to TRBJ2-2, with 11 bases identical to TRBD2. The CDR3 has 17 residues. V gave up 5 bases and J gave up 1 base; unmatched junction bases: 6. Germline V gene sequence: CDR1 SGHTA, CDR2 FQGNSA.